The 4 T cell receptor beta chains presented below share a single source sample, sequenced in a study of T cell responses to AZD1222 COVID-19 vaccine. Clones were sequenced by immunoSEQ multiplex PCR, and TCRdb holds only the in-frame ones, with some missing. The sample lists tens of thousands of clones, roughly 88% occurring once. This specimen was peripheral blood, taken on day 0 of AZD1222 vaccination. Receptors were obtained from an adult in good health.

This chain links TRBV7-2 with TRBJ2-5; 7 bases line up with TRBD1. J lost 2 bases, V lost 5 bases, and 5 bases had no gene match. Germline V gene lookup returns CDR1 SGHTA and CDR2 FQGNSA. CDR3 length equals 14 residues. The CDR3 here is CASSESRGQETQYF. In nucleotides, the CDR3 is TGTGCCAGCAGCGAATCCAGGGGGCAAGAGACCCAGTACTTC.

The V call is TRBV6-5, the J call TRBJ2-7; D ambiguous. Germline CDR1 and CDR2: MNHEY and SVGAGI. V was trimmed by 2 bases and J by 5 bases, leaving 10 bases between them. The CDR3 extends over 13 amino acids. CDR3: CASSYRLPDEQYF. CDR3 DNA: TGTGCCAGCAGTTACCGACTGCCCGACGAGCAGTACTTC.

This chain joins TRBV5-4 and TRBJ1-2; no definite D call. This CDR3 has 12 residues. V was shortened by 0 bases and J by 8 bases, with 8 bases between the two germline ends. CDR1 SGHNT and CDR2 YYREEE come from the germline V gene (reference sequence). The CDR3 DNA is TGTGCCAGCAGCTTGGAAGGCTGGGGCTACACCTTC. This sequence encodes CASSLEGWGYTF.

This clone was detected only a few times. The genes are TRBV7-9 and TRBJ1-3; 8 bases agree with TRBD1. Germline loops: CDR1 SEHNR, CDR2 FQNEAQ (reference sequence). The V segment lost 6 bases and the J segment 8 bases; nucleotides outside the gene matches: 9. The CDR3 extends over 14 amino acids. CDR3 coding DNA: TGTGCCAGCAGTCGACAGGGGTTTGTAGACACCATATATTTT. Translated: CASSRQGFVDTIYF.